A single sample gave rise to the 5 T cell receptor beta chains below, sequenced in a study of T cell responses to AZD1222 COVID-19 vaccine. The protocol was immunoSEQ multiplex PCR, while the TCRdb copy is restricted to in-frame clones and leaves out a portion. The sample records 95,000 to 100,000 clones, roughly 87% being singletons. The sample was peripheral blood, taken on day 0 of AZD1222 vaccination. Every receptor here comes from an adult in good health.

This clone was observed a handful of times. This chain uses TRBV7-8 with TRBJ2-1; a possible D gene is TRBD2 (6 bases). Trimming took off 1 base at V and 5 bases at J, with 12 bases between the two ends. Germline assignment: CDR1 SGHVS and CDR2 FQNEAQ. This CDR3 is built from 15 residues. This CDR3 is CASSLGGGGHNEQFF. The CDR3 DNA sequence: TGTGCCAGCAGCTTAGGGGGAGGAGGGCACAATGAGCAGTTCTTC.

The chain is built from TRBV19 and TRBJ1-5; the match to TRBD1 covers 7 bases. This CDR3 region has 17 residues. Trimming at V came to 6 bases and at J to 5 bases, leaving 16 bases not matched to a gene. Germline V gene sequence: CDR1 LNHDA, CDR2 SQIVND (reference sequence). CDR3 sequence reads: CASSDKGGLHWDQPQHF. CDR3 coding DNA: TGTGCCAGTAGCGACAAAGGGGGCCTACATTGGGATCAGCCCCAGCATTTT.

The rearrangement joins TRBV27 to TRBJ2-7; D is unresolved. The CDR3 length is 12 residues. In germline, CDR1 is MNHEY, CDR2 SMNVEV (reference sequence). V lost 8 bases to trimming and J lost 2 bases, with 10 bases between them. The CDR3 loop reads CASGRNPYEQYF. Written as DNA, the CDR3 is TGTGCCAGCGGCCGAAACCCCTACGAGCAGTACTTC.

The V gene is TRBV19, the J gene TRBJ2-3; 14 bases agree with TRBD2. The CDR3 extends over 16 amino acids. V gave up 8 bases and J gave up 6 bases; unmatched junction bases: 10. From germline, CDR1 is LNHDA and CDR2 SQIVND (reference sequence). Here the CDR3 DNA reads TGTGCCAGTGCCGTCACCGGGACTAGCGGGAGTGATACGCAGTATTTT. This sequence encodes CASAVTGTSGSDTQYF.

The V and J genes are TRBV28 and TRBJ1-2; 11 bases match TRBD1. Germline trimming cut 4 bases from V and 2 bases from J; bases unmatched to any gene: 15. CDR1 and CDR2 from the germline V gene are MDHEN and SYDVKM. The CDR3 has 19 amino acids. In nucleotides, the CDR3 is TGTGCCAGCAGTTATCCGGGACAGGGGGTGGGATTGGAAAACTATGGCTACACCTTC. It codes for CASSYPGQGVGLENYGYTF.